By frequency, the clone carrying this TCR beta chain is medium-sized. This entry is derived from a study of T cell clusters in autoimmune cytopenias. There are 15 residues in the CDR3. Germline CDR1 MNHNY, CDR2 SVGAGI (reference sequence). Each sample's input was roughly 230 ng genomic DNA, 38,000 or so genome equivalents. TRB rearrangements were amplified by touch-down multiplex PCR with mixed TRB-A/B primers. Each CDR3 protein gets one entry in TCRdb, which reprocessed the multiplex PCR reads and gives no DNA. The repertoire shows about 8,400 distinct CDR3 sequences; the top ten hold 20% to 25%. The receptor's source is a human donor with an autoimmune cytopenia or autoimmune hepatitis (not recorded which). This chain connects TRBV6-6 to TRBJ2-1. The sequencing sample was made of peripheral blood. CDR3: CASSENTIPYNEQFF.